This T cell receptor beta chain was retrieved from a study of T cell responses to AZD1222 COVID-19 vaccine. Study-level points and caveats: Scientists sampled the repertoires only once the peak T cell response had passed. Donors skewed white British and female; clonal diversity was possibly underestimated. Close to half of spike-specific TCRs reportedly recognize unmutated variant regions. CD4 TCRs linked to vaccination spanned spike, dominating at 160-218 and 743-854.

A word on this clone: Antigen unknown.

TCRdb keeps only in-frame clones here, not all; method: immunoSEQ multiplex PCR. The table lists roughly 90,000 clones, about 93% of them singletons, with under 5% in the top ten. Sequencing was performed on peripheral blood, taken on day 0 of MenACWY control vaccination. The sequence derives from an adult in good health.

For the CDR3, the DNA is TGTGCCAGCAGCCCCGTGGGACTTGAGCAGTTCTTC. Its protein product is CASSPVGLEQFF. The V gene is TRBV3-1 (or the pseudogene TRBV3-2), the J gene TRBJ2-1; tentative D call: TRBD2 (6 bases). Trimming removed 4 bases from V and 9 bases from J, with 10 bases in between. CDR3 length equals 12 residues. Germline V gives CDR1 LGHDT, CDR2 YNNKEL (reference sequence).